The clone carrying this T cell receptor beta chain was counted ten times or more. The antigen remains unidentified. The CDR3 consists of 15 residues. V lost 4 bases, J lost 8 bases, and 20 bases lay in between. Per germline, CDR1 LGHDT and CDR2 YNNKEL (reference sequence). Libraries for TCR beta were made by quantitative 5'-RACE with molecular barcodes. TCRdb reanalysed the 5' RACE reads using MiXCR and keeps one entry per CDR3 protein. The sample has some 250,000 distinct CDR3 sequences, 8.6% seen once. The sample comes from a study of CD8 T cells in ankylosing spondylitis. Study-level findings and limits: Within matched ankylosing spondylitis synovial fluid, disease-linked clones were reportedly significantly enriched. Under 10 highly homologous variants formed a TCR beta motif that appeared characteristic of ankylosing spondylitis blood. Relatively rare in peripheral blood, disease-linked clones were also CD8+.

The sample was blood, either unsorted or a sorted T cell fraction (not recorded which). V and J are TRBV3-1 and TRBJ1-1, with a possible D match to TRBD1 (6 bases). This TCR was sampled from a male donor with ankylosing spondylitis or in good health (not recorded which). The CDR3 nucleotides read TGTGCCAGCAGCCCCCAAATTCTGGGGGGCGGAGAAGCTTTCTTT. Encoded protein: CASSPQILGGGEAFF. Using reference TRBV3-1 and TRBJ1-1 for the parts outside the CDR3, the full variable domain is DTAVSQTPKYLVTQMGNDKSIKCEQNLGHDTMYWYKQDSKKFLKIMFSYNNKELIINETVPNRFSPKSPDKAHLNLHINSLELGDSAVYFCASSPQILGGGEAFFGQGTRLTVV.